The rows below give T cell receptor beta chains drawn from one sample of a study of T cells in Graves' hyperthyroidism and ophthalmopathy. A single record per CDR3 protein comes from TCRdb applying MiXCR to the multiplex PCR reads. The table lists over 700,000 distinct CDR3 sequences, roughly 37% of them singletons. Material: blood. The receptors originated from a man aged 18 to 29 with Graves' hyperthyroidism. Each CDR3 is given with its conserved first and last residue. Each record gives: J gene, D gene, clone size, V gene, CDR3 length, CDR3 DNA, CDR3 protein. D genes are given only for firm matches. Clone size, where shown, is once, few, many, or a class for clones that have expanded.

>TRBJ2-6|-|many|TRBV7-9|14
TGTGCCAGCATCGACATGCCTGGGGCCAACGTCCTGACTTTC
CASIDMPGANVLTF
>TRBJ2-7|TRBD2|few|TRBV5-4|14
TGTGCCAGCAGCTTCCTAACAGCGGGAGGCGAGCAGTACTTC
CASSFLTAGGEQYF
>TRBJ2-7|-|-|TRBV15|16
TGTGCCACCAGCAGCCAAGATCAAAACAGACACTACGAGCAGTACTTC
CATSSQDQNRHYEQYF
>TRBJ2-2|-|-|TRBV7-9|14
TGTGCCAGCAGCTTAGCCCGGCTAGCCGGGGAGCTGTTTTTT
CASSLARLAGELFF
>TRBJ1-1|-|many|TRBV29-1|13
TGCAGCGTTGGTCCAGTCCTTAACACTGAAGCTTTCTTT
CSVGPVLNTEAFF
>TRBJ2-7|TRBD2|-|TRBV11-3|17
TGTGCCAGCAGCTTATTCGCTAGCGGGTTGAATACCTACGAGCAGTACTTC
CASSLFASGLNTYEQYF
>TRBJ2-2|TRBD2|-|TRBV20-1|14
TGCAGTGCTAGGCAGGGACTATTCACCGGGGAGCTGTTTTTT
CSARQGLFTGELFF
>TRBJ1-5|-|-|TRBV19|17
TGTGCCAGTAGTCCAATGGGGCCAGGAGCGAGCGATCAGCCCCAGCATTTT
CASSPMGPGASDQPQHF
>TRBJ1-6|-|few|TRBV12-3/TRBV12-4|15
TGTGCCAGCAGGCTCAATTTAGGGTACAATTCACCCCTCCACTTT
CASRLNLGYNSPLHF
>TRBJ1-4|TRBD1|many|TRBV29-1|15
TGCAGCGTATGGGACAGGGAGGCGGCTAATGAAAAACTGTTTTTT
CSVWDREAANEKLFF
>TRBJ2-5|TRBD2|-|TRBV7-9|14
TGTGCCAGCAGCTCCAGACTAGCGGAAGAGACCCAGTACTTC
CASSSRLAEETQYF
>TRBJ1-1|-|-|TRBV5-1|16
TGCGCCAGCAGCTTCACCTCTGGGGGGCGAGGCACTGAAGCTTTCTTT
CASSFTSGGRGTEAFF
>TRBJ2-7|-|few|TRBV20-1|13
TGCAGTGCTAGAGGGGGGGTCGACTACGAGCAGTACTTC
CSARGGVDYEQYF
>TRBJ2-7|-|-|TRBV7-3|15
TGTGCCAGCAGCTTAGAACGCCCCCAAATCAATGAGCAGTACTTC
CASSLERPQINEQYF
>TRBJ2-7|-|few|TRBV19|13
TGTGCCAGTAGTATCAAGGTATTCGACGAGCAGTACTTC
CASSIKVFDEQYF
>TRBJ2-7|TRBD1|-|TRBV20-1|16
TGCAGTGCTAGAGATAGTGGGACAGGGGTAAGCTACGAGCAGTACTTC
CSARDSGTGVSYEQYF
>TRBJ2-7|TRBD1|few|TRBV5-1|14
TGCGCCAGCACCGAGCCAGGGGGTTCCTACGAGCAGTACTTC
CASTEPGGSYEQYF
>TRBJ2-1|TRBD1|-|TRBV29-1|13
TGCAGCGTTGAAGGGACAGGGGATGTTGAGCAGTTCTTC
CSVEGTGDVEQFF
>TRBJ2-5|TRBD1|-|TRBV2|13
TGTGCCACCACAACAGGGGGCTGTGAGACCCAGTACTTC
CATTTGGCETQYF
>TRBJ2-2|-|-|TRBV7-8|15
TGTGCCAGCAGCTTATTTGTAGCGAACACCGGGGAGCTGTTTTTT
CASSLFVANTGELFF
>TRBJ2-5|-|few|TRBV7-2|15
TGTGCCAGCAGCTTAGCGCTCAACTACCAAGAGACCCAGTACTTC
CASSLALNYQETQYF
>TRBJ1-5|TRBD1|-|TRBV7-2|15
TGTGCCAGCAGCCCGGACAGGGGTTCTGCAGAGCCCCAGCATTTT
CASSPDRGSAEPQHF
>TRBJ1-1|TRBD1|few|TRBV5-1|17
TGCGCCAGCAGCGGGGGACAGGGGGTCAACATGAACACTGAAGCTTTCTTT
CASSGGQGVNMNTEAFF
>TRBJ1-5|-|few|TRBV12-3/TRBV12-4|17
TGTGCCAGCAGTTCTCCAGGGGCGGATGAGAGCAATCAGCCCCAGCATTTT
CASSSPGADESNQPQHF
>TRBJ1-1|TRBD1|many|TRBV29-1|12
TGCAGCGTTGCCAGGGGGCGCACTGAAGCTTTCTTT
CSVARGRTEAFF
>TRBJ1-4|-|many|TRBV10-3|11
TGTGCCATCAGATTCGGTGAAAAACTGTTTTTT
CAIRFGEKLFF